This section outlines one T cell receptor beta chain sequence together with its context. The data stem from a study of T cell repertoires in cytomegalovirus infection. The germline gives CDR1 MNHEY, CDR2 SVGEGT. The length of the CDR3 is 16 residues. The trim removed 8 bases at V and 2 bases at J, leaving 10 bases unmatched. In TCRdb, the reads were re-called with MiXCR into one record per CDR3 protein. The top ten hold 13% of the sample, which has about 530,000 distinct CDR3 sequences, around 27% seen once. This chain connects TRBV6-2 or TRBV6-3 to TRBJ2-3, with 10 bases lining up with TRBD2. The origin of this receptor is a human donor in good health (CMV status not recorded). Some clones in this sample may be carry-over from other donors' samples. The source material was PBMCs. For the CDR3, the DNA is TGTGCCAGCGATCTCGGACTAGCGGCGCACACAGATACGCAGTATTTT. Translated: CASDLGLAAHTDTQYF.